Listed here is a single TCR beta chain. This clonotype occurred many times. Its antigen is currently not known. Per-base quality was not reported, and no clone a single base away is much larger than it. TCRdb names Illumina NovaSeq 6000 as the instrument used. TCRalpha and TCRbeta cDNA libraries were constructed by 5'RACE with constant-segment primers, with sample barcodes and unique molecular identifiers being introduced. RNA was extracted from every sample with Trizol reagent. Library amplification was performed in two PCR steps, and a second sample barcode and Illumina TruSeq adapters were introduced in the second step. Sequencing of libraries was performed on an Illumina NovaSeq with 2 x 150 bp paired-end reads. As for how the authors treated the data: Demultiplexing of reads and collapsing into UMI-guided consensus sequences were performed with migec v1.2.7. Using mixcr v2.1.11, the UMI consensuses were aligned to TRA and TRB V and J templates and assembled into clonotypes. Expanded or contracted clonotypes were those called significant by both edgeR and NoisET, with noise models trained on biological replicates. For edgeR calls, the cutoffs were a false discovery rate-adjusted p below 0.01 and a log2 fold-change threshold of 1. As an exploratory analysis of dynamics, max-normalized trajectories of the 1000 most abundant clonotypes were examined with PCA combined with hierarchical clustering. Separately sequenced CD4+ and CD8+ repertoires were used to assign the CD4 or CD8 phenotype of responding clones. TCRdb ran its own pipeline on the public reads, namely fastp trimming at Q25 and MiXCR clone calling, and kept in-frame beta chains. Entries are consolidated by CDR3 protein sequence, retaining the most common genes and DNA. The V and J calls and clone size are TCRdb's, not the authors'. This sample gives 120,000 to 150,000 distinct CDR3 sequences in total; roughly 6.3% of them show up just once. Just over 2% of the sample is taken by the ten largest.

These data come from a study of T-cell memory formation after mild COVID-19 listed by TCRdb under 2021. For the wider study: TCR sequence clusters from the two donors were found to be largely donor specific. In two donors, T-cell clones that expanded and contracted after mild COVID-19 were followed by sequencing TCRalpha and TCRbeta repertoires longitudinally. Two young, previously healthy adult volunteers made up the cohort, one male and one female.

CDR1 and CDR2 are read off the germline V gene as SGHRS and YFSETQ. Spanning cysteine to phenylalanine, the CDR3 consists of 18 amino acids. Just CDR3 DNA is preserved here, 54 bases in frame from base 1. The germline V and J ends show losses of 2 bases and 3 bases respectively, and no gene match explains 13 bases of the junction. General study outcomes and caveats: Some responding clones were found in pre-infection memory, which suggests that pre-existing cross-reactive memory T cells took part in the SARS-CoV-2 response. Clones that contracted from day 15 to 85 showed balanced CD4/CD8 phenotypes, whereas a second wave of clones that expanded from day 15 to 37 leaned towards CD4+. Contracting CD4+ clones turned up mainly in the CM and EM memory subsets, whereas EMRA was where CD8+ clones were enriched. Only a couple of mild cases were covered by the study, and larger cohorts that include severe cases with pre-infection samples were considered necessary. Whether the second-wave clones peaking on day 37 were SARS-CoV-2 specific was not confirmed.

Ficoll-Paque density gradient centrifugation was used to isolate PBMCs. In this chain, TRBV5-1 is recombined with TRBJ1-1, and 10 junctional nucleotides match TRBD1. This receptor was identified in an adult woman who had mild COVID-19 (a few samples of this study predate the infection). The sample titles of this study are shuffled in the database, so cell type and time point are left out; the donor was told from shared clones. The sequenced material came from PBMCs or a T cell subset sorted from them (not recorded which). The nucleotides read TGCGCCAGCAGCTTACCTCCGGGACAGGGGACAGGTGACACTGAAGCTTTCTTT. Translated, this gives CASSLPPGQGTGDTEAFF. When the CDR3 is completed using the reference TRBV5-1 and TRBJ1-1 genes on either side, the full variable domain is KAGVTQTPRYLIKTRGQQVTLSCSPISGHRSVSWYQQTPGQGLQFLFEYFSETQRNKGNFPGRFSGRQFSNSRSEMNVSTLELGDSALYLCASSLPPGQGTGDTEAFFGQGTRLTVV.